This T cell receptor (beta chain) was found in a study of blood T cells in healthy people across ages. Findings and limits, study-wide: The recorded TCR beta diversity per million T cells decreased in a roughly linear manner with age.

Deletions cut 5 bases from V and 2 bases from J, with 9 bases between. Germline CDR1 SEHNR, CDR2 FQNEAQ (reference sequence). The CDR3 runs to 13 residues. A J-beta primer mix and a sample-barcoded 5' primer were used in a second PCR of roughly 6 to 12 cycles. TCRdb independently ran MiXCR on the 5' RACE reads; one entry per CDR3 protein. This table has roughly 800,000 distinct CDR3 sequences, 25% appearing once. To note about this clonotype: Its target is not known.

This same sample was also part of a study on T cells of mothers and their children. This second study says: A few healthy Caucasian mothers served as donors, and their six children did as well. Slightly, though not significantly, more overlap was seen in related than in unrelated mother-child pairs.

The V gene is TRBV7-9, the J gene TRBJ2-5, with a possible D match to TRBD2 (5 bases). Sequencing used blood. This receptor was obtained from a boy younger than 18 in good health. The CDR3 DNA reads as TGTGCCAGCAGCAAGCGGTGGCAAGAGACCCAGTACTTC. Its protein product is CASSKRWQETQYF.